Below are 24 T cell receptor beta chains sequenced from a single sample in a study of T-cell memory formation after mild COVID-19. Each CDR3 protein is one row after TCRdb ran MiXCR on the 5' RACE reads. The data show 290,000 or so distinct CDR3 sequences, with approximately 19% seen just once and roughly 21% held by the top ten. Sequencing was carried out using PBMCs or a T cell subset sorted from them (not recorded which). These receptors were obtained from a man aged 18 to 30 who had mild COVID-19 (a few samples of this study predate the infection). Cell type and time point are not known.

This clonotype was seen more than once but under ten times. This chain uses TRBV7-9 with TRBJ2-1; 7 bases fit TRBD2. Trimming cost V 5 bases and J 0 bases; bases outside gene matches: 7. This CDR3 comprises 16 residues. CDR1 is SEHNR and CDR2 is FQNEAQ in the germline V gene (reference sequence). In DNA form, the CDR3 reads TGTGCCAGCAGCGCGAGGACTAGTTCCTCCTACAATGAGCAGTTCTTC. It yields the protein CASSARTSSSYNEQFF.

This clonotype was recorded a few times. The V and J genes are TRBV29-1 and TRBJ1-5; D is unclear. Germline-derived CDR1 and CDR2 are SQVTM and ANQGSEA. Between the trimmed V and J ends, which lost 4 bases and 2 bases, there was a span of 9 bases. The CDR3 has 13 amino acids. Written as DNA, the CDR3 is TGCAGCGTTGCCGGAGGAGGCAATCAGCCCCAGCATTTT. This codes for CSVAGGGNQPQHF.

This clonotype has just a few counts. The chain combines TRBV9 with TRBJ2-3, with 8 bases matching TRBD2. This CDR3 is built from 15 residues. Germline assignment: CDR1 SGDLS and CDR2 YYNGEE. The V segment lost 3 bases and the J segment 6 bases; nucleotides outside the gene matches: 9. CDR3 bases: TGTGCCAGCAGCGCCGCGGGGGGCGTGGTTGATACGCAGTATTTT. Its protein is CASSAAGGVVDTQYF.

This clonotype was seen only a few times. V gene TRBV10-3 combines with J gene TRBJ1-2, with 8 bases matching TRBD1. CDR3 size: 12 residues. With 7 bases clipped from V and 11 bases from J, the junction kept 9 bases outside the gene matches. The V gene's germline CDR1 is ENHRY and CDR2 SYGVKD. The CDR3 reads CAITPDREEYTF. DNA of the CDR3: TGTGCCATCACCCCGGACAGGGAGGAATACACCTTC.

The J gene is TRBJ2-1, the V gene TRBV20-1, with D hard to call. Germline CDR1 DFQATT, CDR2 SNEGSKA (reference sequence). The CDR3 runs to 15 residues. Trimming took 3 bases from V and 0 from J, leaving 12 bases between them. CDR3 bases: TGCAGTGCTAGGGAATCACAGAGCTCCTACAATGAGCAGTTCTTC. Amino acid sequence: CSARESQSSYNEQFF.

The V call is TRBV4-3, the J call TRBJ2-4; 8 positions agree with TRBD1. The germline gives CDR1 LGHNA, CDR2 YSLEER. V shed 4 bases, J shed 6 bases, and the junction held 14 bases outside the gene matches. The length of the CDR3 is 17 residues. CDR3 sequence: CASSRATGTGKGNIQYF. For the CDR3, the DNA is TGCGCCAGCAGCCGGGCAACAGGGACAGGAAAAGGAAACATTCAGTACTTC.

The chain couples TRBV12-3 or TRBV12-4 to TRBJ2-1, with D unclear. The CDR3 is 11 amino acids. V was pared by 2 bases and J by 9 bases, with 5 bases between. CDR3 sequence (DNA): TGTGCCAGCAGTTTATCGACTGAGCAGTTCTTC. Protein: CASSLSTEQFF.

This clonotype was seen repeatedly, ten times or more. This rearrangement joins TRBV7-2 to TRBJ1-1, with D uncertain. The CDR3 loop spans 11 amino acids. Germline V gene data show CDR1 as SGHTA and CDR2 as FQGNSA. Trimming cost V 3 bases and J 3 bases, with 2 bases left between them. The CDR3 coding sequence is TGTGCCAGCAGCTTCTACACTGAAGCTTTCTTT. It is translated as CASSFYTEAFF. The whole variable domain, filled in from reference TRBV7-2 and TRBJ1-1, reads GAGVSQSPSNKVTEKGKDVELRCDPISGHTALYWYRQSLGQGLEFLIYFQGNSAPDKSGLPSDRFSAERTGGSVSTLTIQRTQQEDSAVYLCASSFYTEAFFGQGTRLTVV.

This clonotype was observed a single time. This chain connects TRBV7-2 to TRBJ2-1, with D maybe TRBD2 (5 bases). Germline CDR1 SGHTA, CDR2 FQGNSA. V lost 7 bases and J 5 bases, leaving 15 bases between the germline ends. This CDR3 region has 14 residues. CDR3 in amino acids: CASTGSLANNEQFF. The CDR3 DNA sequence: TGTGCCAGCACAGGTTCTCTAGCCAACAATGAGCAGTTCTTC.

This clonotype was seen a handful of times. The V call is TRBV6-2 or TRBV6-3, the J call TRBJ2-1, with D perhaps TRBD2 (5 bases). Trimming removed 4 bases from V and 7 bases from J, with 11 bases in between. In germline, CDR1 is MNHEY, CDR2 SVGEGT. There are 13 residues in the CDR3. The CDR3 bases are TGTGCCAGCAGTTTGAGGGCCCTTAATGAGCAGTTCTTC. This encodes CASSLRALNEQFF.

The V and J genes are TRBV7-6 and TRBJ2-7, with TRBD1 matching 9 bases. Losses at the gene ends were 0 bases for V and 4 bases for J; bases not matched to a gene: 4. In germline, CDR1 is SGHVS, CDR2 FNYEAQ. This CDR3 is 15 amino acids long. CDR3 sequence: CASSLAQGQGYEQYV. The DNA for the CDR3 is TGTGCCAGCAGCTTAGCCCAGGGACAGGGTTACGAGCAGTACGTC.

The rearrangement joins TRBV5-6 to TRBJ2-2, with D perhaps assigned TRBD1 or TRBD2 (5 bases each). Germline V gene lookup returns CDR1 SGHDT and CDR2 YYEEEE. V lost 1 base, J lost 2 bases, and 12 bases lay in between. The CDR3 extends over 16 amino acids. This CDR3 reads CASSLFTGTNTGELFF. The CDR3 nucleotides read TGTGCCAGCAGCTTGTTTACGGGGACCAACACCGGGGAGCTGTTTTTT. The variable domain in full, with the rest retrieved from reference TRBV5-6 and TRBJ2-2, is DAGVTQSPTHLIKTRGQQVTLRCSPKSGHDTVSWYQQALGQGPQFIFQYYEEEERQRGNFPDRFSGHQFPNYSSELNVNALLLGDSALYLCASSLFTGTNTGELFFGEGSRLTVL.

The V gene is TRBV12-3 or TRBV12-4, the J gene TRBJ2-7; D is possibly TRBD1 or TRBD2 (5 bases each). Trimming removed 2 bases from V and 2 bases from J, with 13 bases in between. The CDR3 is 15 residues long. The CDR3 is CASSLSGTGTYEQYF. CDR3 DNA: TGTGCCAGCAGTTTAAGTGGGACGGGGACCTACGAGCAGTACTTC.

Only a few counts were recorded for this clonotype. The chain has TRBV5-1 and TRBJ2-7; the D gene could be TRBD1 or TRBD2 (5 bases each). The CDR3 runs 15 residues. Trimming shortened V by 4 bases and J by 2 bases, and 16 bases separated the two germline ends. CDR1 is SGHRS, CDR2 YFSETQ, per germline. In DNA, the CDR3 is TGCGCCAGCAGCCCGGCGGCCGGGGCGACCTACGAGCAGTACGTC. As protein: CASSPAAGATYEQYV.

There are a few counts of this clonotype. The CDR3 nucleotides read TGTGCCAGCAGATCTTGGACGGAGACTGAAGCTTTCTTT. Amino acids: CASRSWTETEAFF. V usage is TRBV5-6 and J usage is TRBJ1-1; no clear D gene. V gave up 5 bases and J gave up 5 bases, with 13 bases separating them. There are 13 residues in the CDR3. Germline loops: CDR1 SGHDT, CDR2 YYEEEE.

V gene TRBV20-1 combines with J gene TRBJ1-1; 8 bases fit TRBD1. The length of the CDR3 is 14 residues. V lost 1 base and J lost 12; bases outside the gene matches: 13. The V gene's germline CDR1 is DFQATT and CDR2 SNEGSKA (reference sequence). Here the CDR3 reads CSARAGTGPSGPFF. The CDR3 nucleotides read TGCAGTGCTAGAGCGGGGACAGGCCCGTCTGGCCCTTTCTTT.

This clonotype was picked up a small number of times. This chain uses TRBV6-2 or TRBV6-3 with TRBJ1-1, with 7 bases aligning to TRBD1. Germline V gene sequence: CDR1 MNHEY, CDR2 SVGEGT. J was trimmed by 1 base and V by 6 bases; bases with no gene match: 11. This CDR3 has 16 amino acids. This chain's CDR3 is CASSERGGTANTEAFF. The DNA for the CDR3 is TGTGCCAGCAGCGAACGGGGGGGGACAGCGAACACTGAAGCTTTCTTT.

There are a few counts of this clonotype. This chain links TRBV18 with TRBJ1-1; the D is unclear. V was shortened by 3 bases and J by 0 bases, with 11 bases between the two germline ends. The CDR3 has 15 amino acids. Per the germline V gene, CDR1 is KGHSH and CDR2 is LQKENI. The CDR3 DNA follows: TGTGCCAGCTCACCTCGGGAGTCGATGAACACTGAAGCTTTCTTT. It encodes CASSPRESMNTEAFF.

The chain has TRBV24-1 and TRBJ2-2, with D perhaps given as TRBD1 or TRBD2 (7 bases each). Germline assignment: CDR1 KGHDR and CDR2 SFDVKD. Deletions cut 4 bases from V and 4 bases from J, with 15 bases between. The CDR3 sequence is 16 residues long. The CDR3: CATSDPGGATTGELFF. The CDR3 DNA reads TGTGCCACCAGTGACCCAGGGGGGGCCACCACCGGGGAGCTGTTTTTT.

This chain links TRBV4-1 with TRBJ2-7, with 12 positions matching TRBD1. J lost 5 bases, V lost 1 base, and 3 bases had no gene match. The CDR3 contains 15 residues. The germline gives CDR1 MGHRA, CDR2 YSYEKL. The CDR3 loop is CASSQGDRGLNEQYF. Written as DNA, the CDR3 is TGCGCCAGCAGCCAAGGGGACAGGGGGCTGAACGAGCAGTACTTC.

The chain uses TRBV27 and TRBJ1-4; D is unclear. The CDR3 spans 15 residues. Per germline, CDR1 MNHEY and CDR2 SMNVEV (reference sequence). V shed 6 bases and J shed 7 bases, with 18 bases lying between them. The CDR3 DNA reads TGTGCCAGCAGCCAAGCGAGCCGCCTGAGTGAAAAACTGTTTTTT. As protein: CASSQASRLSEKLFF.

With respect to this clonotype: The CDR3 ends on some other residue instead of the conserved phenylalanine or tryptophan, so this is likely a read error. This chain uses TRBV4-3 with TRBJ2-7; possibly TRBD1 for D (5 bases). CDR1 LGHNA and CDR2 YSLEER come from the germline V gene. V lost 1 base and J 0 bases, leaving 10 bases between the germline ends. The CDR3 runs to 15 residues. The CDR3 loop reads CASSQGRQYSYEQYL. CDR3 sequence (DNA): TGCGCCAGCAGCCAAGGACGACAGTACTCCTACGAGCAGTACTTA.

The J gene is TRBJ2-4, the V gene TRBV7-6, with D possibly called TRBD1 or TRBD2 (5 bases each). Germline V gives CDR1 SGHVS, CDR2 FNYEAQ. V was pared by 1 base and J by 3 bases, with 13 bases between. CDR3 size: 16 residues. The CDR3 spells CASSLGRLRGKNIQYF. CDR3 DNA: TGTGCCAGCAGCTTAGGCCGTCTGAGGGGCAAAAACATTCAGTACTTC.

This clonotype turned up a few times. The rearrangement uses TRBV6-2 or TRBV6-3 and TRBJ1-2, with 9 positions matching TRBD1. The CDR3 is 14 amino acids. Germline loops: CDR1 MNHEY, CDR2 SVGEGT. V lost 6 bases and J lost 7; bases outside the gene matches: 9. The CDR3 nucleotides are TGTGCCAGCAGACCACAGGGGGCCGGCTCTGGCTACACCTTC. Protein sequence: CASRPQGAGSGYTF.